This T cell receptor (beta chain) was sequenced in a study of patients and donors after allogeneic stem cell transplantation. MiXCR was run by TCRdb on the RT-PCR reads, yielding one entry per CDR3 protein. The table includes roughly 880,000 distinct CDR3 sequences, roughly 17% detected once. This clonotype was obtained from a human donor who was either an allogeneic HSCT recipient or a stem cell or donor lymphocyte infusion donor (not recorded which). It is not recorded whose cells these are; they may come from a transplant donor. The sample consisted of blood, either unsorted or a sorted T cell fraction (not recorded which).

CDR3: CSASVDSRPDTQYF. For the CDR3, the DNA is TGCAGTGCTAGTGTGGACAGTCGGCCAGATACGCAGTATTTT. This chain joins TRBV20-1 and TRBJ2-3, with a tentative D call TRBD1 (6 bases). CDR1 and CDR2 (germline): DFQATT, SNEGSKA (reference sequence). The V gene lost 3 bases and the J gene lost 4 bases, with 14 bases spanning the gap. The CDR3 length is 14 residues.